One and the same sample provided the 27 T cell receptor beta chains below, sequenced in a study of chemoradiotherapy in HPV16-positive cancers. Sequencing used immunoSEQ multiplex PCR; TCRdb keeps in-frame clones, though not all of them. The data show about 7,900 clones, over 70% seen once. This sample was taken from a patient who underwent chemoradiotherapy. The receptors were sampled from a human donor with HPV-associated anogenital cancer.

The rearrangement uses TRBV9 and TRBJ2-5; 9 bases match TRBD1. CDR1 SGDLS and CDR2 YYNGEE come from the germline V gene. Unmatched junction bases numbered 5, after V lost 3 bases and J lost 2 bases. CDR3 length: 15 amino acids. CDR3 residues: CASSARTGVQETQYF. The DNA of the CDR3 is TGTGCCAGCAGCGCAAGGACAGGGGTACAAGAGACCCAGTACTTC.

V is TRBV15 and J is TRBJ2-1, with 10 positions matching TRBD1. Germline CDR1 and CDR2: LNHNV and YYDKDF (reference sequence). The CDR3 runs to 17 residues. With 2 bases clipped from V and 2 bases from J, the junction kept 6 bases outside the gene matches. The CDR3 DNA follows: TGTGCCACCAGCAGACGCATGGGGACAGGGGCCTACAATGAGCAGTTCTTC. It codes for CATSRRMGTGAYNEQFF.

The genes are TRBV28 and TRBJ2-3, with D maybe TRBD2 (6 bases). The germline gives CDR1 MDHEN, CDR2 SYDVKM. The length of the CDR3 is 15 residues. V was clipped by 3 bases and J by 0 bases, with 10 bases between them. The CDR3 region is CASSFTGTSTDTQYF. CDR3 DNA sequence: TGTGCCAGCAGTTTCACCGGGACTAGCACAGATACGCAGTATTTT.

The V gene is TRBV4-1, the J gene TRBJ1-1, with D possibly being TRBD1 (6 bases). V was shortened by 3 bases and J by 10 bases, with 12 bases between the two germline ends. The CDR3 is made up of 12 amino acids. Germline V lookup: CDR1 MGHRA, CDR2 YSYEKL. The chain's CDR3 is CASSHRGGRAFF. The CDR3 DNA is TGCGCCAGCAGCCACCGGGGGGGGCGAGCTTTCTTT.

The CDR3, as DNA: TGTGCCAGCAGTTTAAAGGCCGTCCGGTTGGATCAGCCCCAGCATTTT. Protein: CASSLKAVRLDQPQHF. V is TRBV28 and J is TRBJ1-5; D is ambiguous. This CDR3 is built from 16 residues. CDR1 MDHEN and CDR2 SYDVKM come from the germline V gene. Between the trimmed V and J ends, which lost 2 bases and 5 bases, there was a span of 16 bases.

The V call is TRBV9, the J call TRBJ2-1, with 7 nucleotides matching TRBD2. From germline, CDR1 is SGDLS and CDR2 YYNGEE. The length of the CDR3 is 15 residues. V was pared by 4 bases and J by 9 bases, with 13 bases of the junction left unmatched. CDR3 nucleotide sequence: TGTGCCAGCAGCCAGATCGAGGGGAGGGAGGGTGAGCAGTTCTTC. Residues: CASSQIEGREGEQFF.

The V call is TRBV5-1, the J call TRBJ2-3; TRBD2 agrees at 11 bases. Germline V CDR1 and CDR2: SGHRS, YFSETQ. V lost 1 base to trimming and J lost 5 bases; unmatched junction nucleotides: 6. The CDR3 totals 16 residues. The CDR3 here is CASSLFSGGAGDTQYF. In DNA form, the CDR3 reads TGCGCCAGCAGCTTGTTTAGCGGGGGGGCCGGAGATACGCAGTATTTT.

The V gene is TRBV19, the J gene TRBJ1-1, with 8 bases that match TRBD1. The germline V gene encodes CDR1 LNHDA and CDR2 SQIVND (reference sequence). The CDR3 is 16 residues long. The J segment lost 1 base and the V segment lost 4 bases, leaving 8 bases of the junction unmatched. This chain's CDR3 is CASSTTGQARNTEAFF. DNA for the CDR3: TGTGCCAGTAGTACGACGGGACAGGCGAGGAACACTGAAGCTTTCTTT.

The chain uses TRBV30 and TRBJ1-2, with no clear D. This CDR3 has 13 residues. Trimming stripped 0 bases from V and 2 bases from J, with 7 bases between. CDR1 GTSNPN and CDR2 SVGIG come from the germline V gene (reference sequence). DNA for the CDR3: TGTGCCTGGAGTGTAGCAGTGAACTATGGCTACACCTTC. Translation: CAWSVAVNYGYTF.

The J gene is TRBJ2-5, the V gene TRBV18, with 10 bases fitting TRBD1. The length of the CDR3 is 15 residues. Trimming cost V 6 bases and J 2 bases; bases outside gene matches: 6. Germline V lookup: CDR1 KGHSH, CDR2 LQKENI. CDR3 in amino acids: CASSKGTGAQETQYF. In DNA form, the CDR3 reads TGTGCCAGCTCGAAAGGGACAGGGGCGCAAGAGACCCAGTACTTC. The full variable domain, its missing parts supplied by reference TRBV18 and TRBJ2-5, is NAGVMQNPRHLVRRRGQEARLRCSPMKGHSHVYWYRQLPEEGLKFMVYLQKENIIDESGMPKERFSAEFPKEGPSILRIQQVVRGDSAAYFCASSKGTGAQETQYFGPGTRLLVL.

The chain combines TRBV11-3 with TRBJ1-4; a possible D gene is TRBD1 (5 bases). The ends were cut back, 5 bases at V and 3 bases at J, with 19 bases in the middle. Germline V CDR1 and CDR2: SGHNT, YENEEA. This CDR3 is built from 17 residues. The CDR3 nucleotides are TGTGCCAGCAGCCCAAAACCACGACAGAATTCTAATGAAAAACTGTTTTTT. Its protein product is CASSPKPRQNSNEKLFF. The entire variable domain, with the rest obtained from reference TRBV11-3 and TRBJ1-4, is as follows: EAGVVQSPRYKIIEKKQPVAFWCNPISGHNTLYWYLQNLGQGPELLIRYENEEAVDDSQLPKDRFSAERLKGVDSTLKIQPAELGDSAVYLCASSPKPRQNSNEKLFFGSGTQLSVL.

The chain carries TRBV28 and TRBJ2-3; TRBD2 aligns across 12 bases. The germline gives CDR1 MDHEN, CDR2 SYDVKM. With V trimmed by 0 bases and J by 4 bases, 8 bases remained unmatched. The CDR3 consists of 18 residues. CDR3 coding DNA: TGTGCCAGCAGTTTATGGAGTGAGAGACTAGCGGGAGCAGATACGCAGTATTTT. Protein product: CASSLWSERLAGADTQYF.

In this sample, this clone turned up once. The DNA of the CDR3 is TGTGCCAGTCCGAGGACTAGCGGGAGAGGGGTAAGGTACGAGCAGTACTTC. Translating gives CASPRTSGRGVRYEQYF. This rearrangement joins TRBV9 to TRBJ2-7, with TRBD2 matching 13 bases. The CDR3 covers 17 residues. CDR1 is SGDLS and CDR2 is YYNGEE in the germline V gene. The trim removed 8 bases at V and 4 bases at J, leaving 15 bases unmatched. Variable domain in full (rest from reference TRBV9 and TRBJ2-7): DSGVTQTPKHLITATGQRVTLRCSPRSGDLSVYWYQQSLDQGLQFLIQYYNGEERAKGNILERFSAQQFPDLHSELNLSSLELGDSALYFCASPRTSGRGVRYEQYFGPGTRLTVT.

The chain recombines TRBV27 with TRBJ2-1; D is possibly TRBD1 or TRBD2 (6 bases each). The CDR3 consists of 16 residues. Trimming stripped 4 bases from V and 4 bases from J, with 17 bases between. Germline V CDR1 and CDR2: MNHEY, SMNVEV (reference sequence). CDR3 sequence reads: CASSYLQGRGYNEQFF. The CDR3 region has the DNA TGTGCCAGCAGTTACCTTCAGGGGCGGGGTTACAATGAGCAGTTCTTC.

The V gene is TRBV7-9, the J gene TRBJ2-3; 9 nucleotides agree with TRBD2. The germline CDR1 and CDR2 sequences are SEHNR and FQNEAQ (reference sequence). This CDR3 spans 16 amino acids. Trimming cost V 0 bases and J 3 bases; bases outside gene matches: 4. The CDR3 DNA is TGTGCCAGCAGCTTAGCGGTTAGCGGGAGAACAGATACGCAGTATTTT. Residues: CASSLAVSGRTDTQYF.

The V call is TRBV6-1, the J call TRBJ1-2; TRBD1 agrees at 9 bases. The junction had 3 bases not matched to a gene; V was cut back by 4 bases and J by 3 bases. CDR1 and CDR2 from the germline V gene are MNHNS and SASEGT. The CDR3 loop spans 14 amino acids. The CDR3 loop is CASSGGTGHYGYTF. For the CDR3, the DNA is TGTGCCAGCAGTGGAGGGACAGGGCACTATGGCTACACCTTC.

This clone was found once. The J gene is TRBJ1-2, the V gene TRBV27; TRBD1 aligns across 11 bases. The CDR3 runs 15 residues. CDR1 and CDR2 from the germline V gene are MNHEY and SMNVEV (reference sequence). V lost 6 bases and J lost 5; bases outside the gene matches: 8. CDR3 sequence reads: CASRKGGTGGYGYTF. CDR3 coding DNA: TGTGCCAGCAGGAAAGGAGGGACAGGGGGGTATGGCTACACCTTC.

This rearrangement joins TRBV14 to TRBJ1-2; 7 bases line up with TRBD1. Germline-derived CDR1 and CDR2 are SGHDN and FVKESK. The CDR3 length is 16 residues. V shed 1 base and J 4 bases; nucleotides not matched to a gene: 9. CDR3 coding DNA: TGTGCCAGCAGCCAAGGCTTAGGGGGCGCCGGCTATGGCTACACCTTC. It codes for CASSQGLGGAGYGYTF.

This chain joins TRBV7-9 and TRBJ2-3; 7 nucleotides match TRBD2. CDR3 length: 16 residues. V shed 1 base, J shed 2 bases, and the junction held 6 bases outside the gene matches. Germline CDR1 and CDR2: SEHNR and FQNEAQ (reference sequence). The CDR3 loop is CASSLVALAPTDTQYF. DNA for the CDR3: TGTGCCAGCAGCTTAGTTGCACTAGCGCCCACAGATACGCAGTATTTT.

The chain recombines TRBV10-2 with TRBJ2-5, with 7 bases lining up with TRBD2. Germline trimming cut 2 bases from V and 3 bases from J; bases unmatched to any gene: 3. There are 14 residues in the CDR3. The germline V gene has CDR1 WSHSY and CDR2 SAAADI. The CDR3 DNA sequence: TGCGCCAGCAGTGAGGGGGGGAGGGAAGAGACCCAGTACTTC. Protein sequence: CASSEGGREETQYF.

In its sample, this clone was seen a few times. This CDR3 is CASSLGQGTNEQYF. DNA for the CDR3: TGCGCCAGCAGCCTCGGACAGGGGACGAACGAGCAGTACTTC. The chain couples TRBV5-1 to TRBJ2-7, with 9 bases fitting TRBD1. The ends lost 4 bases at V and 5 bases at J; junction bases unmatched: 7. The CDR3 consists of 14 residues. The germline V gene has CDR1 SGHRS and CDR2 YFSETQ.

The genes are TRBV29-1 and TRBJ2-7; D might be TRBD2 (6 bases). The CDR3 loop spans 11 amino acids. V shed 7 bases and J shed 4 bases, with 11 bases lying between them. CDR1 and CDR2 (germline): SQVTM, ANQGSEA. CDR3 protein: CSAYGGYEQYF. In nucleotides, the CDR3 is TGCAGCGCCTACGGGGGTTACGAGCAGTACTTC.

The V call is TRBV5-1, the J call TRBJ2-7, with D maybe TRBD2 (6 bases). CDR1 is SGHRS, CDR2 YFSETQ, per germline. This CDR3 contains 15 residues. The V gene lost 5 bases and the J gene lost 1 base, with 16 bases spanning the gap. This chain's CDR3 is CASRGGATVSYEQYF. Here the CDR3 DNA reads TGCGCCAGCAGGGGGGGAGCTACAGTTTCCTACGAGCAGTACTTC.

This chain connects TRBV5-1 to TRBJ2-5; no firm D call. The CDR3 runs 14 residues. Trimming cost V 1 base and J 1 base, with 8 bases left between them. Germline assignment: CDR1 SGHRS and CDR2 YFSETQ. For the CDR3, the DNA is TGCGCCAGCAGCTTGACGAGCGCCCAAGAGACCCAGTACTTC. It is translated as CASSLTSAQETQYF.

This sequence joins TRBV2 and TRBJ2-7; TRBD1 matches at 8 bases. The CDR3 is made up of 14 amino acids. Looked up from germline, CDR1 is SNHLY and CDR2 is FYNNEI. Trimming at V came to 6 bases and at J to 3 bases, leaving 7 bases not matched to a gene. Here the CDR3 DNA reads TGTGCCAGCAGGGACAGGGAAAGCCACTACGAGCAGTACTTC. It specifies CASRDRESHYEQYF.

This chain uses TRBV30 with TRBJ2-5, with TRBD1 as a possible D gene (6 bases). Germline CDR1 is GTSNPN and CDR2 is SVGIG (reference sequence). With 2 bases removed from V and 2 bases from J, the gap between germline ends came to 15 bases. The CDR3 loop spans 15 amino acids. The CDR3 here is CAWSILKGQQETQYF. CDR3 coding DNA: TGTGCCTGGAGTATTCTCAAAGGACAGCAAGAGACCCAGTACTTC.

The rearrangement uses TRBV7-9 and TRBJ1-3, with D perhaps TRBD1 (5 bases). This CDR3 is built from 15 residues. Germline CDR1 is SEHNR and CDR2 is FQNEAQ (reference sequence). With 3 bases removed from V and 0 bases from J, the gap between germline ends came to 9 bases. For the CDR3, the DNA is TGTGCCAGCAGCTTGGGGACCAACTCTGGAAACACCATATATTTT. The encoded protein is CASSLGTNSGNTIYF.